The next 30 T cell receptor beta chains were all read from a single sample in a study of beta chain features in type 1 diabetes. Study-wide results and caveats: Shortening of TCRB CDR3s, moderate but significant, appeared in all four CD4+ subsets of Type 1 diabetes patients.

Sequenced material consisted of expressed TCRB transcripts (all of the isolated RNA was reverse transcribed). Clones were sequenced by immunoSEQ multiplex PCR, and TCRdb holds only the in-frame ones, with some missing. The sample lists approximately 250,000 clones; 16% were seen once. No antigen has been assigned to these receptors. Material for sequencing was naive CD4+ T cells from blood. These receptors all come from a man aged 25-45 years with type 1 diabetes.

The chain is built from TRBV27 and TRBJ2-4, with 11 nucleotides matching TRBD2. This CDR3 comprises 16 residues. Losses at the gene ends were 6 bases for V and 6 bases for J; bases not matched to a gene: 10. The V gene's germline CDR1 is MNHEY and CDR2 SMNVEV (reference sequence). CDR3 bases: TGTGCCAGCAGGTCCTTAGCGGGAGGGCTTAGAAACATTCAGTACTTC. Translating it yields CASRSLAGGLRNIQYF.

CDR3 region: CASSLVPISYNEQFF. CDR3 sequence (DNA): TGCGCCAGCAGCTTGGTCCCCATCTCCTACAATGAGCAGTTCTTC. The rearrangement links TRBV5-1 to TRBJ2-1; D is unclear. This CDR3 is 15 amino acids long. The V end lost 0 bases, the J end lost 0 bases, and 7 bases lay between the germline ends. CDR1 is SGHRS and CDR2 is YFSETQ in the germline V gene. Combining the CDR3 with reference TRBV5-1 and TRBJ2-1 gives the whole variable domain KAGVTQTPRYLIKTRGQQVTLSCSPISGHRSVSWYQQTPGQGLQFLFEYFSETQRNKGNFPGRFSGRQFSNSRSEMNVSTLELGDSALYLCASSLVPISYNEQFFGPGTRLTVL.

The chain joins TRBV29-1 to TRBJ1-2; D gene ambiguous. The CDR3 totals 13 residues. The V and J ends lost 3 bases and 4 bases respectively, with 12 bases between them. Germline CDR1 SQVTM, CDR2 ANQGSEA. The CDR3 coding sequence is TGCAGCGTTGAGTTAAGGGCGCCCTATGGCTACACCTTC. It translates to CSVELRAPYGYTF.

The CDR3 is CASRQGREQYF. The CDR3 DNA reads as TGTGCCAGCAGACAGGGTCGGGAGCAGTACTTC. The V and J genes are TRBV27 and TRBJ2-7, with D maybe TRBD1 (6 bases). The germline gives CDR1 MNHEY, CDR2 SMNVEV (reference sequence). CDR3 size: 11 residues. V lost 6 bases, J lost 7 bases, and 10 bases lay in between.

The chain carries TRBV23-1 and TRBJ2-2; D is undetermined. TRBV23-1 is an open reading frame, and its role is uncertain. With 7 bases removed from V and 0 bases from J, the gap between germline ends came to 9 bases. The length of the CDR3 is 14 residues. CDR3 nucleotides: TGCGCCAGCACCCGTCACCCGAACACCGGGGAGCTGTTTTTT. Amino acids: CASTRHPNTGELFF.

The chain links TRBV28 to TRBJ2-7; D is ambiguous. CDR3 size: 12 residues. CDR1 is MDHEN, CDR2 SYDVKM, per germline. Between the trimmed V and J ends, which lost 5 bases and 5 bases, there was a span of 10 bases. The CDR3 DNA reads TGTGCCAGCAGTCCCTTCGCGGACGAGCAGTACTTC. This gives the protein CASSPFADEQYF.

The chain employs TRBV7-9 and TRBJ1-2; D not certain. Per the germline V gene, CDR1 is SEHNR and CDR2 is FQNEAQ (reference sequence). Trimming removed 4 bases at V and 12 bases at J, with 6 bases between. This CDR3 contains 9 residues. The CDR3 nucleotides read TGTGCCAGCAGCTCCACAGACACCTTC. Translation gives CASSSTDTF.

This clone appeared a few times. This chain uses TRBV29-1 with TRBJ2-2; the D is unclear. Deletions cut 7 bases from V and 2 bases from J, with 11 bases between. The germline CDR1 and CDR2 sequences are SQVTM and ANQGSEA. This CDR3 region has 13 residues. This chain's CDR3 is CSGTAFNTGELFF. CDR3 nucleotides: TGCAGCGGGACGGCGTTTAACACCGGGGAGCTGTTTTTT.

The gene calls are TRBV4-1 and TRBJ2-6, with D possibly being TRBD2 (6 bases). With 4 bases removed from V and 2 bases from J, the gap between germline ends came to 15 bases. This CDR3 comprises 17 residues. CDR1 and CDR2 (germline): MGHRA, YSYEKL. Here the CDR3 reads CASSPRDSSTGANVLTF. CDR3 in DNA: TGCGCCAGCAGCCCCCGGGACTCATCAACTGGGGCCAACGTCCTGACTTTC.

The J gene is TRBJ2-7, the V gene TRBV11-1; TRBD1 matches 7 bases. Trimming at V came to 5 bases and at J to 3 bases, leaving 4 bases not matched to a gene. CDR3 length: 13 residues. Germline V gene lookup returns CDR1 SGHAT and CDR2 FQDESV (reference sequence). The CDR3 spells CASSLGQSYEQYF. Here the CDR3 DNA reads TGTGCCAGCAGCCTGGGACAGAGCTACGAGCAGTACTTC.

The CDR3 spells CSADSSQGETQYF. CDR3 nucleotide sequence: TGCAGCGCGGACTCTTCACAGGGGGAGACCCAGTACTTC. The chain recombines TRBV29-1 with TRBJ2-5; TRBD1 matches at 7 bases. CDR1 and CDR2 (germline): SQVTM, ANQGSEA. V dropped 7 bases and J dropped 5; count of bases not matched to a gene: 10. The CDR3 is 13 residues long.

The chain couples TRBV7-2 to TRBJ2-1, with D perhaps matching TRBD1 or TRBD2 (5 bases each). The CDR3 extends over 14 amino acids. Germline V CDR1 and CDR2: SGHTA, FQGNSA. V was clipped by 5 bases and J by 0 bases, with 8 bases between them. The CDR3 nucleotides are TGTGCCAGCAGCGGGGGAAACTCCTACAATGAGCAGTTCTTC. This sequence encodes CASSGGNSYNEQFF.

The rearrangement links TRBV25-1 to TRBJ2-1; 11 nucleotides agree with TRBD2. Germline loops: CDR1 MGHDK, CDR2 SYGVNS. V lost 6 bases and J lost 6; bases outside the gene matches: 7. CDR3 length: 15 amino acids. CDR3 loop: CASSVAGGPLNEQFF. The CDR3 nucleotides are TGTGCCAGCAGCGTAGCGGGAGGGCCTCTCAATGAGCAGTTCTTC.

The CDR3 region has the DNA TGCAGTCCCGATAAAAACATTCAGTACTTC. Its protein product is CSPDKNIQYF. The chain is built from TRBV20-1 and TRBJ2-4; D remains ambiguous. The CDR3 consists of 10 residues. Trimming took 8 bases from V and 4 from J, leaving 6 bases between them. The germline V gene has CDR1 DFQATT and CDR2 SNEGSKA (reference sequence).

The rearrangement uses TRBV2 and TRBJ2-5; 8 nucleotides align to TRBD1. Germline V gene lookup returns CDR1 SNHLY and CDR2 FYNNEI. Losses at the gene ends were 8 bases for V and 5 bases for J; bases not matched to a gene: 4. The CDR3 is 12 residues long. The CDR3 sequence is CASRTGSETQYF. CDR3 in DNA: TGTGCCAGCCGGACAGGGTCGGAGACCCAGTACTTC.

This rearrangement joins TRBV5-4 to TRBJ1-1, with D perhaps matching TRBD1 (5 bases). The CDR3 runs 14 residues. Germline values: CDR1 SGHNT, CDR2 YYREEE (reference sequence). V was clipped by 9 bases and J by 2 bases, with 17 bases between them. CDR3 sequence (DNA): TGTGCCACCCAGATTCAGGGCCTTAACACTGAAGCTTTCTTT. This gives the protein CATQIQGLNTEAFF.

This CDR3 reads CASSQQTGDGQPQHF. CDR3 coding DNA: TGCGCCAGCAGCCAACAGACAGGGGACGGTCAGCCCCAGCATTTT. This chain links TRBV4-3 with TRBJ1-5; 8 nucleotides align to TRBD1. Trimming removed 2 bases from V and 6 bases from J; junction bases left unmatched: 6. The CDR3 runs to 15 residues. Germline V CDR1 and CDR2: LGHNA, YSLEER.

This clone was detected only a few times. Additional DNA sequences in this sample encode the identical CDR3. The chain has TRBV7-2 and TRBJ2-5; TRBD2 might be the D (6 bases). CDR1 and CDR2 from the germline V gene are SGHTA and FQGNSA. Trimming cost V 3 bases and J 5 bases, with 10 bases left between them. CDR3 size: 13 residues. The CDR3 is CASSFGGRETQYF. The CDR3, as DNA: TGTGCCAGCAGCTTCGGGGGTCGGGAGACCCAGTACTTC.

CDR3 bases: TGCGCCAGCAGTACAGGGCAAGAGACCCAGTACTTC. Its protein product is CASSTGQETQYF. The chain links TRBV10-2 to TRBJ2-5, with TRBD1 as a possible D gene (6 bases). Trimming removed 5 bases from V and 2 bases from J, with 6 bases in between. CDR1 and CDR2 (germline): WSHSY, SAAADI. The CDR3 has 12 amino acids.

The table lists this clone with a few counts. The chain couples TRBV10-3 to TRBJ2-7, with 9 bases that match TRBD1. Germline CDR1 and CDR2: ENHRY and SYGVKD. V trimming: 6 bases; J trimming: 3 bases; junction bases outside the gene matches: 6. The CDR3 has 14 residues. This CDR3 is CAIRTGTGFYEQYF. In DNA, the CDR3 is TGTGCCATCAGGACCGGGACAGGGTTCTACGAGCAGTACTTC.

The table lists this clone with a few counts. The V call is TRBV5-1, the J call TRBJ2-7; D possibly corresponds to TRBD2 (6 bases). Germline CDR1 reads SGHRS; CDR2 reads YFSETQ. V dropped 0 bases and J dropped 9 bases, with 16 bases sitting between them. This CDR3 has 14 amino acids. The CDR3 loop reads CASSLAPGERVQYF. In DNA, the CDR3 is TGCGCCAGCAGCTTGGCCCCGGGAGAAAGGGTGCAGTACTTC.

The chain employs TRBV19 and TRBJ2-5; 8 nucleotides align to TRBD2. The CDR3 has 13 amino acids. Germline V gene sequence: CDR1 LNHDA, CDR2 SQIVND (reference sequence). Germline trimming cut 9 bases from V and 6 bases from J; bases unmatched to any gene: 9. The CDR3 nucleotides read TGTGCCAGCACAGCGGGAGAGTTACAGACCCAGTACTTC. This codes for CASTAGELQTQYF.

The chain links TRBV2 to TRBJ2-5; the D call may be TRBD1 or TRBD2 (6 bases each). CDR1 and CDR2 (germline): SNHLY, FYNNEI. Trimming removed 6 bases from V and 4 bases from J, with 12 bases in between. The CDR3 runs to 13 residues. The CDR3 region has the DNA TGTGCCAGCAGAGACGGAGGGGGAGAGACCCAGTACTTC. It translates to CASRDGGGETQYF.

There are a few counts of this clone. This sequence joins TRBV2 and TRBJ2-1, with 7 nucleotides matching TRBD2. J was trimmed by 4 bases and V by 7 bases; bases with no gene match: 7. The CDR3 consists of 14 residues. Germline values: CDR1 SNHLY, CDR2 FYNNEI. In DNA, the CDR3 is TGTGCCAGCAAGGGCGGGAGCTATTACAATGAGCAGTTCTTC. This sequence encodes CASKGGSYYNEQFF. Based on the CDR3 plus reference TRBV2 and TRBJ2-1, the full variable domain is EPEVTQTPSHQVTQMGQEVILRCVPISNHLYFYWYRQILGQKVEFLVSFYNNEISEKSEIFDDQFSVERPDGSNFTLKIRSTKLEDSAMYFCASKGGSYYNEQFFGPGTRLTVL.

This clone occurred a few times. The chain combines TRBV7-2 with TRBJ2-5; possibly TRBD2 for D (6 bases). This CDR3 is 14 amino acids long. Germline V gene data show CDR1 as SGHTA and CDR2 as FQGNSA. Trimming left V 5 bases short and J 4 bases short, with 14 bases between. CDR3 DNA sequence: TGTGCCAGCAGCCGGGCGGCGGGATCAGAGACCCAGTACTTC. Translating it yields CASSRAAGSETQYF.

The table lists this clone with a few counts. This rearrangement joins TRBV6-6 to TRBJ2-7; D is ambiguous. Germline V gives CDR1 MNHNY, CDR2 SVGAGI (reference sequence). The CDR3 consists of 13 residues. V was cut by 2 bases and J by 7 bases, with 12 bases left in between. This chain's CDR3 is CASSYPQDSEQYF. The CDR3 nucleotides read TGTGCCAGCAGTTACCCGCAAGATAGTGAGCAGTACTTC.

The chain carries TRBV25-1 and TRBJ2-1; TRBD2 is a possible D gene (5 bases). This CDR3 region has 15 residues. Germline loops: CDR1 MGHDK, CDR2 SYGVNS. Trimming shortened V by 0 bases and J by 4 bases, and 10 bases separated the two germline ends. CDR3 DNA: TGTGCCAGCAGTGAATATCGGGGTGATTACAATGAGCAGTTCTTC. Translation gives CASSEYRGDYNEQFF.

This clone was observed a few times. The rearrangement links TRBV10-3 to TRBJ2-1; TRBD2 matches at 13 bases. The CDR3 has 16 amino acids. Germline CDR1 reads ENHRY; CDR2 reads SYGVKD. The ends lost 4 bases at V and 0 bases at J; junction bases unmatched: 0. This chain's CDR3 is CAISGTSGSSYNEQFF. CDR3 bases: TGTGCCATCAGTGGGACTAGCGGGAGCTCCTACAATGAGCAGTTCTTC.

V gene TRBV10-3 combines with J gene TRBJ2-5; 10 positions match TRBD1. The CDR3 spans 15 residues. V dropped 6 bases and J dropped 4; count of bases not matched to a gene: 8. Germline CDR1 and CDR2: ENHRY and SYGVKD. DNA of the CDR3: TGTGCCATCAGCCTAAGGACAGGGGGAGGAGAGACCCAGTACTTC. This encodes CAISLRTGGGETQYF.

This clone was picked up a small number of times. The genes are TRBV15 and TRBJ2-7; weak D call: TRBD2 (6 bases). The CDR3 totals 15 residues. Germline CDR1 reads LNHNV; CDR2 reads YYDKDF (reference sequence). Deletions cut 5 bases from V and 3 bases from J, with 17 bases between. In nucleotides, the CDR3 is TGTGCCACCAGCCCGAGGGGTAGCGGATTCTACGAGCAGTACTTC. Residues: CATSPRGSGFYEQYF.